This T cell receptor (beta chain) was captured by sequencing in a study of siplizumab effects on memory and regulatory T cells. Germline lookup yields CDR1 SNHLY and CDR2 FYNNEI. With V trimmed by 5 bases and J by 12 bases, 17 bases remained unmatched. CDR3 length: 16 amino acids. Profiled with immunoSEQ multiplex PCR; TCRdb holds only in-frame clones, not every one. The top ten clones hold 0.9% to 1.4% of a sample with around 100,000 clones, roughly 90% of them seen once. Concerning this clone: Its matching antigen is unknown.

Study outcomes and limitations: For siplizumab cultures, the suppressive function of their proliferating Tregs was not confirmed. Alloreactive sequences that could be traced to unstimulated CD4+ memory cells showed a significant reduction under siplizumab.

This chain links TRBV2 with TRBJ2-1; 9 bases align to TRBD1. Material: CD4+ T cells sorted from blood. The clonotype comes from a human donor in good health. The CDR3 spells CASSHPGQGNGRRQFF. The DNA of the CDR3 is TGTGCCAGCAGTCACCCGGGACAGGGTAATGGGAGACGGCAGTTCTTC.